What follows is one T cell receptor beta chain and its context. Its antigen is not known. The data are from a study of cytomegalovirus exposure and HLA in healthy donors. At the level of the study: Researchers found that roughly 77% of about 400 genotyped donors fell within the Caucasian-associated ancestry cluster.

PCR was performed using 60 Vbeta and 13 Jbeta primers. Measured with immunoSEQ multiplex PCR; TCRdb has only the in-frame clones, and not every one. This table holds around 92,000 clones, 65% to 80% found once. Overall study findings and caveats: Association of 16,951 TCR beta sequences with HLA alleles was found at 0.05 false discovery rate in a later analysis.

The CDR3 has 17 amino acids. The V and J ends lost 3 bases and 4 bases, in that order; junction bases with no gene match: 13. CDR1 and CDR2 (germline): ENHRY, SYGVKD. Sequences were obtained from PBMCs. V usage is TRBV10-3 and J usage is TRBJ2-5; 8 bases are a match to TRBD2. The sequence was obtained from a woman between 70 and 85 years old in good health and CMV-seropositive. CDR3: CAISDLSAGGIGETQYF. The CDR3 DNA reads as TGTGCCATCAGTGATTTGTCGGCGGGGGGAATTGGAGAGACCCAGTACTTC.